Below, 28 T cell receptor beta chains from the same sample are listed, as sequenced in a study of molecular identifiers for immune sequencing clone quantification. TCRdb re-called the PCR reads with MiXCR, one entry per CDR3 protein. The table shows tens of thousands of distinct CDR3 sequences, with around a quarter occurring only once. Sequenced: naive CD8+ T cells from blood, with Jurkat cell RNA spiked in. Noted subset: FACS-sorted CD8+CD4-CCR7+CD45RA+ naive T cells. The receptors were gathered from a human donor in good health. Some libraries in this study had Jurkat cell RNA spiked in.

This clonotype was detected many times. The V and J genes are TRBV6-2 or TRBV6-3 and TRBJ1-5; D unclear. The CDR3 is 13 residues long. CDR1 is MNHEY, CDR2 SVGEGT, per germline. The ends were cut back, 4 bases at V and 2 bases at J, with 6 bases in the middle. CDR3: CASSSMGNQPQHF. The CDR3 nucleotides are TGTGCCAGCAGTTCCATGGGCAATCAGCCCCAGCATTTT.

For this clonotype: One base away lies a much larger clone, so this may be a sequencing read error. The genes are TRBV11-2 and TRBJ2-7; tentatively, D is TRBD1 (6 bases). V was shortened by 8 bases and J by 2 bases, with 16 bases between the two germline ends. Germline V gene sequence: CDR1 SGHAT, CDR2 FQNNGV. The CDR3 has 14 residues. The CDR3 nucleotides read TGTGCCAGCCGCCAACCGACAGGTACCTACGAGCAGTACTTC. As protein: CASRQPTGTYEQYF. The whole variable domain, remainder taken from reference TRBV11-2 and TRBJ2-7, is EAGVAQSPRYKIIEKRQSVAFWCNPISGHATLYWYQQILGQGPKLLIQFQNNGVVDDSQLPKDRFSAERLKGVDSTLKIQPAKLEDSAVYLCASRQPTGTYEQYFGPGTRLTVT.

This clonotype has more than one count but fewer than ten. The rearrangement links TRBV20-1 to TRBJ1-1; D might be TRBD1 (5 bases). V was pared by 3 bases and J by 4 bases, with 24 bases between. The V gene's germline CDR1 is DFQATT and CDR2 SNEGSKA (reference sequence). The CDR3 runs to 17 residues. As DNA, the CDR3 is TGCAGTGCTAGCCAGGACACTAATAGGATAGGGAGCACTGAAGCTTTCTTT. Translating gives CSASQDTNRIGSTEAFF.

For this clonotype: A read error may be the cause here, since a much bigger clone is one base away. The rearrangement joins TRBV4-1 to TRBJ1-2, with D perhaps TRBD1 (5 bases). Germline loops: CDR1 MGHRA, CDR2 YSYEKL. This CDR3 contains 15 residues. CDR3 DNA sequence: TGCGCCAGCAAGCTATCGGACACGACTAACTATAGCTACACCTTC. Encoded protein: CASKLSDTTNYSYTF.

Concerning this clonotype: Being one base from a much bigger clone, this may be a read error. V gene TRBV29-1 combines with J gene TRBJ2-7; D might be TRBD1 (6 bases). This CDR3 has 14 residues. Looked up from germline, CDR1 is SQVTM and CDR2 is ANQGSEA. V was trimmed by 5 bases and J by 2 bases, leaving 16 bases between them. This chain's CDR3 is CSVHKLTGTYEQYF. CDR3 DNA: TGCAGCGTTCACAAGCTAACAGGGACCTACGAGCAGTACTTC.

This chain uses TRBV6-5 with TRBJ2-1; 9 bases align to TRBD1. The CDR3 covers 15 residues. With 4 bases clipped from V and 8 bases from J, the junction kept 9 bases outside the gene matches. Germline V gene sequence: CDR1 MNHEY, CDR2 SVGAGI. CDR3 protein: CASSSYFTGGDEQFF. The CDR3 DNA sequence: TGTGCCAGCAGTTCTTATTTCACAGGGGGCGATGAGCAGTTCTTC.

The chain combines TRBV27 with TRBJ1-2, with D possibly being TRBD1 (6 bases). CDR3 length: 14 residues. With 5 bases removed from V and 4 bases from J, the gap between germline ends came to 14 bases. Germline V gives CDR1 MNHEY, CDR2 SMNVEV (reference sequence). In DNA form, the CDR3 reads TGTGCCAGCAGTAGGAAGGGGGGTTTCTATGGCTACACCTTC. Its protein is CASSRKGGFYGYTF.

The chain joins TRBV4-3 to TRBJ2-3; D gene unclear. Trimming took 3 bases from V and 0 from J, leaving 7 bases between them. This CDR3 contains 14 residues. The V gene's germline CDR1 is LGHNA and CDR2 YSLEER. CDR3 DNA: TGCGCCAGCAGCCAGGCCAGTAGCACAGATACGCAGTATTTT. Translating it yields CASSQASSTDTQYF.

The genes are TRBV7-3 and TRBJ2-5, with 8 bases that match TRBD1. The germline CDR1 and CDR2 sequences are SGHTA and FQGTGA. The CDR3 extends over 14 amino acids. V gave up 3 bases and J gave up 1 base; unmatched junction bases: 1. CDR3 DNA sequence: TGTGCCAGCAGCTTGGACAGGGTCCAAGAGACCCAGTACTTC. Translated, it gives CASSLDRVQETQYF. Together with reference TRBV7-3 and TRBJ2-5, the CDR3 gives the full variable domain: GAGVSQTPSNKVTEKGKYVELRCDPISGHTALYWYRQSLGQGPEFLIYFQGTGAADDSGLPNDRFFAVRPEGSVSTLKIQRTERGDSAVYLCASSLDRVQETQYFGPGTRLLVL.

This clonotype was seen a handful of times. The rearrangement uses TRBV2 and TRBJ2-1, with a tentative D call TRBD2 (7 bases). V gave up 6 bases and J gave up 5 bases, with 14 bases separating them. CDR1 is SNHLY and CDR2 is FYNNEI in the germline V gene. The CDR3 sequence is 14 residues long. The CDR3 loop reads CASRGGGANNEQFF. The CDR3 DNA follows: TGTGCCAGCAGGGGAGGGGGGGCTAACAATGAGCAGTTCTTC.

At least ten counts were recorded for this clonotype. The J gene is TRBJ2-3, the V gene TRBV21-1. TRBV21-1 is reported as a pseudogene. CDR3 size: 14 residues. The CDR3 DNA is TGTGCCAGCAGCAAGTACATCAGGCAGGCGACGCAGTATTTT. This gives the protein CASSKYIRQATQYF.

This clonotype occurred a few times. The chain joins TRBV25-1 to TRBJ1-1, with unresolved D. Germline-derived CDR1 and CDR2 are MGHDK and SYGVNS. Trimming removed 2 bases at V and 5 bases at J, with 9 bases between. The CDR3 sequence is 13 residues long. The CDR3 protein is CASSERVGTEAFF. CDR3 DNA sequence: TGTGCCAGCAGTGAAAGGGTGGGGACTGAAGCTTTCTTT.

As concerns this clonotype: The junction does not match germline at one end; this may be a read error. The chain recombines TRBV27 with TRBJ2-7; D is possibly TRBD2 (6 bases). CDR1 and CDR2 from the germline V gene are MNHEY and SMNVEV (reference sequence). The CDR3 spans 13 residues. The CDR3 DNA sequence: TGTGCCAGCAGTTATTCCCCGGACTACGAGCGGTACTTC. This codes for CASSYSPDYERYF.

This clonotype was seen a handful of times. The chain has TRBV5-1 and TRBJ2-7, with 9 positions matching TRBD2. CDR3 length equals 15 residues. Germline-derived CDR1 and CDR2 are SGHRS and YFSETQ. The V and J ends lost 1 base and 3 bases, in that order; junction bases with no gene match: 5. CDR3 region: CASSLRAGGFYEQYF. CDR3 nucleotides: TGCGCCAGCAGCTTGAGAGCGGGGGGCTTCTACGAGCAGTACTTC.

This clonotype was seen ten or more times. This chain joins TRBV4-3 and TRBJ1-2, with TRBD1 matching over 9 bases. V shed 0 bases and J 4 bases; nucleotides not matched to a gene: 15. Per the germline V gene, CDR1 is LGHNA and CDR2 is YSLEER. This CDR3 is built from 19 residues. The chain's CDR3 is CASSQDSFSEQGAGYGYTF. CDR3 bases: TGCGCCAGCAGCCAAGATTCCTTTTCCGAACAGGGGGCTGGCTATGGCTACACCTTC.

The V and J genes are TRBV4-1 and TRBJ2-7, with TRBD1 matching over 8 bases. CDR3 size: 15 residues. Germline CDR1 MGHRA, CDR2 YSYEKL. Unmatched junction bases numbered 7, after V lost 3 bases and J lost 3 bases. CDR3 sequence reads: CASSHTGTGNYEQYF. Written as DNA, the CDR3 is TGCGCCAGCAGCCACACCGGGACAGGAAACTACGAGCAGTACTTC.

The rearrangement links TRBV5-4 to TRBJ2-7; D gene ambiguous. The CDR3 runs 15 residues. The ends were cut back, 3 bases at V and 3 bases at J, with 16 bases in the middle. From germline, CDR1 is SGHNT and CDR2 YYREEE (reference sequence). The CDR3, as DNA: TGTGCCAGCAGCTCTGCCGGGCAGATCGGCTACGAGCAGTACTTC. Its translation: CASSSAGQIGYEQYF.

The chain uses TRBV10-3 and TRBJ2-5; TRBD2 matches at 7 bases. Per the germline V gene, CDR1 is ENHRY and CDR2 is SYGVKD. V shed 2 bases and J 2 bases; nucleotides not matched to a gene: 8. The CDR3 consists of 16 residues. This chain's CDR3 is CAISEEGLAAQETQYF. CDR3 DNA: TGTGCCATCAGTGAGGAAGGGCTAGCGGCTCAAGAGACCCAGTACTTC.

In the case of this clonotype: Given a much more abundant clone one base away, this may be a read error. V usage is TRBV7-9 and J usage is TRBJ1-1; D remains unclear. This CDR3 spans 15 amino acids. CDR1 is SEHNR, CDR2 FQNEAQ, per germline (reference sequence). V lost 5 bases and J lost 6, with 19 bases in between. The CDR3 loop reads CASSLLTYGSPEAFF. In DNA, the CDR3 is TGTGCCAGCAGCCTCCTAACATACGGAAGCCCTGAAGCTTTCTTT.

This clonotype was counted at least ten times. The chain recombines TRBV28 with TRBJ1-4, with 7 nucleotides matching TRBD1. With 8 bases clipped from V and 0 bases from J, the junction kept 3 bases outside the gene matches. Germline values: CDR1 MDHEN, CDR2 SYDVKM. CDR3 size: 14 residues. CDR3 DNA: TGTGCCAGCGGGACAGCCGCAACTAATGAAAAACTGTTTTTT. Protein: CASGTAATNEKLFF. The whole variable domain, remainder taken from reference TRBV28 and TRBJ1-4, is DVKVTQSSRYLVKRTGEKVFLECVQDMDHENMFWYRQDPGLGLRLIYFSYDVKMKEKGDIPEGYSVSREKKERFSLILESASTNQTSMYLCASGTAATNEKLFFGSGTQLSVL.

This chain uses TRBV25-1 with TRBJ2-1; D is perhaps TRBD2 (6 bases). The CDR3 length is 14 residues. Between the trimmed V and J ends, which lost 5 bases and 4 bases, there was a span of 12 bases. In germline, CDR1 is MGHDK, CDR2 SYGVNS. The CDR3 sequence: CASSTPDYYNEQFF. The CDR3 DNA reads TGTGCCAGCAGTACCCCGGACTATTACAATGAGCAGTTCTTC.

The sample holds many counts of this clonotype. The chain links TRBV4-3 to TRBJ1-1, with no clear D. V lost 4 bases to trimming and J lost 0 bases, with 12 bases between them. The CDR3 is 15 residues long. Germline V gene lookup returns CDR1 LGHNA and CDR2 YSLEER. The DNA for the CDR3 is TGCGCCAGCAGCCTCGGAAGAGTTTTGAACACTGAAGCTTTCTTT. This sequence encodes CASSLGRVLNTEAFF.

This clonotype was picked up a small number of times. J is TRBJ2-7 and V is TRBV2; no firm D call. The CDR3 has 13 residues. Germline CDR1 is SNHLY and CDR2 is FYNNEI. The V end was cut by 6 bases, the J end by 3 bases, with 12 bases between. CDR3 sequence: CASRPGEVYEQYF. The CDR3 nucleotides read TGTGCCAGCAGGCCTGGAGAAGTCTACGAGCAGTACTTC. The complete variable domain, with remaining parts taken from reference TRBV2 and TRBJ2-7, reads EPEVTQTPSHQVTQMGQEVILRCVPISNHLYFYWYRQILGQKVEFLVSFYNNEISEKSEIFDDQFSVERPDGSNFTLKIRSTKLEDSAMYFCASRPGEVYEQYFGPGTRLTVT.

This clonotype was detected only a few times. The rearrangement uses TRBV6-2 or TRBV6-3 and TRBJ2-1, with a possible D match to TRBD1 (8 bases). This CDR3 comprises 15 residues. V was trimmed by 6 bases and J by 4 bases, leaving 16 bases between them. Germline V lookup: CDR1 MNHEY, CDR2 SVGEGT. CDR3 residues: CASRYRGGNYNEQFF. The DNA for the CDR3 is TGTGCCAGCAGATACAGGGGGGGGAATTACAATGAGCAGTTCTTC.

To note about this clonotype: At one end the junction does not follow the germline gene, possibly because of a read error. This rearrangement joins TRBV2 to TRBJ1-4; no firm D call. There are 16 residues in the CDR3. Germline CDR1 is SNHLY and CDR2 is FYNNEI. CDR3 coding DNA: TGTGCCGGCAGTGTTGGTACACAGAGGTTTAATGAAAAACTGTTTTTT. Translation gives CAGSVGTQRFNEKLFF.

This clonotype was observed many times. The chain is built from TRBV7-9 and TRBJ2-7; D is undetermined. CDR3 length equals 12 residues. V lost 5 bases and J 3 bases, leaving 8 bases between the germline ends. Germline CDR1 SEHNR, CDR2 FQNEAQ (reference sequence). This CDR3 reads CASSTVSYEQYF. The DNA of the CDR3 is TGTGCCAGCAGCACGGTCAGCTACGAGCAGTACTTC.

The gene calls are TRBV5-1 and TRBJ2-2; D may be TRBD1 (6 bases). Germline assignment: CDR1 SGHRS and CDR2 YFSETQ. Trimming left V 2 bases short and J 6 bases short, with 8 bases between. This CDR3 comprises 13 residues. The CDR3 loop reads CASSFTGPGELFF. In DNA form, the CDR3 reads TGCGCCAGCAGCTTTACAGGGCCCGGGGAGCTGTTTTTT.

Worth noting for this clonotype: A much larger clone differs by one base, so this may be a read error. The chain joins TRBV9 to TRBJ2-3; maybe TRBD2 (5 bases). The CDR3 loop spans 16 amino acids. In germline, CDR1 is SGDLS, CDR2 YYNGEE. Deletions cut 1 base from V and 1 base from J, with 13 bases between. The CDR3 region has the DNA TGTGCCAGCAGCGTAATCGGGATTATAGGCACAGATACGCAGTATTTT. Translated, it gives CASSVIGIIGTDTQYF.